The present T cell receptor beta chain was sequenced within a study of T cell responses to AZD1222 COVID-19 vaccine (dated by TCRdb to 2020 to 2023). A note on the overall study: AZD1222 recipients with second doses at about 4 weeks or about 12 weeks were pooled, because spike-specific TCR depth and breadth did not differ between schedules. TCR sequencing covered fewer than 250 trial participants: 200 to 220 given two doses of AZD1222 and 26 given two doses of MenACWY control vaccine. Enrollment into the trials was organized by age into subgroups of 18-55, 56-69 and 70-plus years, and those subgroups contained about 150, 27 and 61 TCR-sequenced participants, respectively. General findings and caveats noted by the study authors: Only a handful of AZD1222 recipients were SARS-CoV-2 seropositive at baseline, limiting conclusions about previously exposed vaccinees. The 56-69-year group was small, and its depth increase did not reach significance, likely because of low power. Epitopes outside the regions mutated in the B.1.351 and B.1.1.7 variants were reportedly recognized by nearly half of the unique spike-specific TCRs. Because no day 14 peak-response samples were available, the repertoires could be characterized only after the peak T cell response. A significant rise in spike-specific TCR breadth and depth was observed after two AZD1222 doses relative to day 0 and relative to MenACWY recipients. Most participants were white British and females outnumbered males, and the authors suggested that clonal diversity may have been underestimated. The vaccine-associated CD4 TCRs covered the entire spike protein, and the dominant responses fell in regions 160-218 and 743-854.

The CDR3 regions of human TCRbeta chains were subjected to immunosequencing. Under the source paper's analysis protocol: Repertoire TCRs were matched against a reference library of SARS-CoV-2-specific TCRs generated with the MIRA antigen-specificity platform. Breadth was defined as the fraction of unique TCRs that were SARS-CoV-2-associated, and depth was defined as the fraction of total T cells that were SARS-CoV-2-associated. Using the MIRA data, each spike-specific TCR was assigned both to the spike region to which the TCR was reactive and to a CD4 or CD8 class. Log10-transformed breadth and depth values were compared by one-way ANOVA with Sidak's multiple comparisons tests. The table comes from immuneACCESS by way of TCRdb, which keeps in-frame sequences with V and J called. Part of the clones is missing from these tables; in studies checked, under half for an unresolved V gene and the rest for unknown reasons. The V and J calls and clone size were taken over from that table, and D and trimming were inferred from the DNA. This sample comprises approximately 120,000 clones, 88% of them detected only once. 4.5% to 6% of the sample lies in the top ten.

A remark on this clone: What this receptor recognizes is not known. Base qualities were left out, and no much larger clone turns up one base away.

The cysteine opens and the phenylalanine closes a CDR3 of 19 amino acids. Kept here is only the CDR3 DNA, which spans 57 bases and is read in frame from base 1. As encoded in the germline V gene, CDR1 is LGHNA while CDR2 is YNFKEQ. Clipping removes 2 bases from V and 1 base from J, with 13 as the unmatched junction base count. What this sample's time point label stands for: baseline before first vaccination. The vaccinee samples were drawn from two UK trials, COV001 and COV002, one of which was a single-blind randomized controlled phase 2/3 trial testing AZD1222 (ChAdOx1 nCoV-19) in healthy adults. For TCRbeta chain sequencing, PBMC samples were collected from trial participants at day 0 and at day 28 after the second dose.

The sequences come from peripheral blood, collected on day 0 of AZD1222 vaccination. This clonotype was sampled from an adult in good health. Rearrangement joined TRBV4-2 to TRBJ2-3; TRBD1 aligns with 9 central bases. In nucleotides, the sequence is TGTGCCAGCAGCCAAAGATATTCCCAGGACAGGGGAGGCACAGATACGCAGTATTTT. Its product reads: CASSQRYSQDRGGTDTQYF.